This passage covers 15 T cell receptor beta chains from one sample sequenced in a study of shared clonotypes between healthy human individuals. Measured with immunoSEQ multiplex PCR; TCRdb has only the in-frame clones, and not every one. The sample records 2 million to 3 million clones, approximately 93% being singletons. The source material was naive CD4+ T cells from PBMCs. Regarding subset: CD45RA+ positively selected. All receptors come from a man between 18 and 29 years old in good health. Some clones in this sample may be carry-over from other donors' samples.

The chain uses TRBV28 and TRBJ1-3; 8 bases match TRBD1. Germline values: CDR1 MDHEN, CDR2 SYDVKM. The ends lost 3 bases at V and 3 bases at J; junction bases unmatched: 4. The CDR3 totals 15 residues. CDR3 DNA: TGTGCCAGCAGTTTGTCCGGACAGGGTGGAAACACCATATATTTT. Residues: CASSLSGQGGNTIYF.

The chain carries TRBV5-6 and TRBJ2-7, with D maybe TRBD1 (6 bases). The CDR3 is made up of 14 amino acids. The V gene lost 3 bases and the J gene lost 4 bases, with 14 bases spanning the gap. Per germline, CDR1 SGHDT and CDR2 YYEEEE. CDR3 nucleotides: TGTGCCAGCAGCTCCAGGGGAGCTGGGTACGAGCAGTACTTC. Its translation: CASSSRGAGYEQYF.

V and J are TRBV28 and TRBJ2-3, with a tentative D call TRBD2 (6 bases). Trimming took 5 bases from V and 4 from J, leaving 13 bases between them. CDR3 length equals 14 residues. Germline CDR1 reads MDHEN; CDR2 reads SYDVKM. The DNA of the CDR3 is TGTGCCAGCAGTACACGGGAGTGGGCAGATACGCAGTATTTT. Amino acid sequence: CASSTREWADTQYF. Full variable domain (missing parts from reference TRBV28 and TRBJ2-3): DVKVTQSSRYLVKRTGEKVFLECVQDMDHENMFWYRQDPGLGLRLIYFSYDVKMKEKGDIPEGYSVSREKKERFSLILESASTNQTSMYLCASSTREWADTQYFGPGTRLTVL.

With respect to this clone: Other nucleotide sequences from this sample produce the same CDR3. The CDR3 DNA reads as TGTGCCAGCAGCCTTAGACGTTTGGGCACTGAAGCTTTCTTT. It encodes CASSLRRLGTEAFF. The genes are TRBV6-1 and TRBJ1-1; D is unresolved. The V and J ends lost 6 bases and 4 bases respectively, with 15 bases between them. The germline V gene has CDR1 MNHNS and CDR2 SASEGT. The CDR3 totals 14 residues.

On this clone itself: In the same sample, other DNA sequences code for this CDR3. V gene TRBV11-1 combines with J gene TRBJ2-7; 8 bases agree with TRBD1. With V trimmed by 6 bases and J by 6 bases, 7 bases remained unmatched. Germline loops: CDR1 SGHAT, CDR2 FQDESV (reference sequence). The CDR3 extends over 13 amino acids. CDR3 DNA: TGTGCCAGCAGTCTAAGACAGGGGAGCGAGCAGTACTTC. Encoded protein: CASSLRQGSEQYF.

The chain is built from TRBV5-5 and TRBJ2-6; TRBD2 is a possible D gene (6 bases). Germline loops: CDR1 SGHKS, CDR2 YYEKEE (reference sequence). The CDR3 spans 15 residues. V was pared by 4 bases and J by 2 bases, with 10 bases between. The CDR3 DNA is TGTGCCAGCAGCGCGGGGTATACTGGGGCCAACGTCCTGACTTTC. Its translation is CASSAGYTGANVLTF.

This clone was seen a few times. The chain combines TRBV19 with TRBJ1-1; D gene unclear. CDR1 is LNHDA and CDR2 is SQIVND in the germline V gene (reference sequence). V lost 4 bases and J lost 7, with 13 bases in between. There are 13 residues in the CDR3. The CDR3 DNA follows: TGTGCCAGTAGTACTACCCCCGGAAGTGAAGCTTTCTTT. Translated: CASSTTPGSEAFF.

This chain uses TRBV28 with TRBJ2-1; 9 nucleotides match TRBD2. Germline V gene lookup returns CDR1 MDHEN and CDR2 SYDVKM. J lost 7 bases, V lost 3 bases, and 7 bases had no gene match. There are 15 residues in the CDR3. CDR3 in DNA: TGTGCCAGCAGTTTCCGCGGGAGGGCCCGGAATGAGCAGTTCTTC. Translating it yields CASSFRGRARNEQFF.

The chain carries TRBV10-2 and TRBJ2-3; TRBD2 aligns across 13 bases. Germline CDR1 is WSHSY and CDR2 is SAAADI. This CDR3 contains 13 residues. Trimming took 8 bases from V and 4 from J; bases not matched to a gene: 0. CDR3 sequence: CASGLAGADTQYF. CDR3 DNA sequence: TGCGCCAGCGGACTAGCGGGAGCAGATACGCAGTATTTT.

This chain connects TRBV5-1 to TRBJ2-7, with D possibly TRBD2 on 7 matching bases. CDR1 and CDR2 from the germline V gene are SGHRS and YFSETQ. V lost 3 bases and J lost 7, with 17 bases in between. The CDR3 consists of 14 residues. The CDR3 bases are TGCGCCAGCAGCTGGGGGGGCGACAGGCAGGAGCAGTACTTC. It encodes CASSWGGDRQEQYF. The complete variable domain, with remaining parts taken from reference TRBV5-1 and TRBJ2-7, reads KAGVTQTPRYLIKTRGQQVTLSCSPISGHRSVSWYQQTPGQGLQFLFEYFSETQRNKGNFPGRFSGRQFSNSRSEMNVSTLELGDSALYLCASSWGGDRQEQYFGPGTRLTVT.

Turning to this clone: One junction end disagrees with the germline gene, perhaps due to a read error. V is TRBV6-1 and J is TRBJ1-2; possible D gene TRBD1, 5 bases. Germline V CDR1 and CDR2: MNHNS, SASEGT. CDR3 length: 15 amino acids. CDR3 residues: CAISESAMRGSGYTF. The CDR3 DNA follows: TGTGCCATCAGTGAGTCTGCCATGAGGGGATCCGGCTACACCTTC.

CDR3 DNA: TGTGCCAGCAGTTTATTCCCTAGAGAGCAGTTCTTC. Its protein product is CASSLFPREQFF. The chain recombines TRBV28 with TRBJ2-1; D is undetermined. The CDR3 totals 12 residues. With 1 base removed from V and 10 bases from J, the gap between germline ends came to 8 bases. CDR1 is MDHEN, CDR2 SYDVKM, per germline.

This clone was seen only a few times. V usage is TRBV5-5 and J usage is TRBJ2-2; D gene uncertain. Deletions cut 4 bases from V and 6 bases from J, with 7 bases between. The CDR3 loop spans 12 amino acids. Germline V lookup: CDR1 SGHKS, CDR2 YYEKEE (reference sequence). CDR3: CASSVSSGELFF. In DNA, the CDR3 is TGTGCCAGCAGCGTCTCCTCCGGGGAGCTGTTTTTT.

The chain links TRBV29-1 to TRBJ1-1; possibly TRBD1 for D (5 bases). Trimming stripped 4 bases from V and 5 bases from J, with 11 bases between. Germline V gene sequence: CDR1 SQVTM, CDR2 ANQGSEA. The CDR3 covers 12 residues. CDR3 nucleotides: TGCAGCGTTGTTCGGGGGAGGACTGAAGCTTTCTTT. This codes for CSVVRGRTEAFF.

The chain recombines TRBV28 with TRBJ1-2; possible D gene TRBD1, 5 bases. V lost 2 bases, J lost 6 bases, and 16 bases lay in between. The CDR3 is 15 amino acids. Germline V CDR1 and CDR2: MDHEN, SYDVKM. The CDR3, as DNA: TGTGCCAGCAGTTTAATTCAGGGAGGAGTTCATGGCTACACCTTC. This encodes CASSLIQGGVHGYTF.